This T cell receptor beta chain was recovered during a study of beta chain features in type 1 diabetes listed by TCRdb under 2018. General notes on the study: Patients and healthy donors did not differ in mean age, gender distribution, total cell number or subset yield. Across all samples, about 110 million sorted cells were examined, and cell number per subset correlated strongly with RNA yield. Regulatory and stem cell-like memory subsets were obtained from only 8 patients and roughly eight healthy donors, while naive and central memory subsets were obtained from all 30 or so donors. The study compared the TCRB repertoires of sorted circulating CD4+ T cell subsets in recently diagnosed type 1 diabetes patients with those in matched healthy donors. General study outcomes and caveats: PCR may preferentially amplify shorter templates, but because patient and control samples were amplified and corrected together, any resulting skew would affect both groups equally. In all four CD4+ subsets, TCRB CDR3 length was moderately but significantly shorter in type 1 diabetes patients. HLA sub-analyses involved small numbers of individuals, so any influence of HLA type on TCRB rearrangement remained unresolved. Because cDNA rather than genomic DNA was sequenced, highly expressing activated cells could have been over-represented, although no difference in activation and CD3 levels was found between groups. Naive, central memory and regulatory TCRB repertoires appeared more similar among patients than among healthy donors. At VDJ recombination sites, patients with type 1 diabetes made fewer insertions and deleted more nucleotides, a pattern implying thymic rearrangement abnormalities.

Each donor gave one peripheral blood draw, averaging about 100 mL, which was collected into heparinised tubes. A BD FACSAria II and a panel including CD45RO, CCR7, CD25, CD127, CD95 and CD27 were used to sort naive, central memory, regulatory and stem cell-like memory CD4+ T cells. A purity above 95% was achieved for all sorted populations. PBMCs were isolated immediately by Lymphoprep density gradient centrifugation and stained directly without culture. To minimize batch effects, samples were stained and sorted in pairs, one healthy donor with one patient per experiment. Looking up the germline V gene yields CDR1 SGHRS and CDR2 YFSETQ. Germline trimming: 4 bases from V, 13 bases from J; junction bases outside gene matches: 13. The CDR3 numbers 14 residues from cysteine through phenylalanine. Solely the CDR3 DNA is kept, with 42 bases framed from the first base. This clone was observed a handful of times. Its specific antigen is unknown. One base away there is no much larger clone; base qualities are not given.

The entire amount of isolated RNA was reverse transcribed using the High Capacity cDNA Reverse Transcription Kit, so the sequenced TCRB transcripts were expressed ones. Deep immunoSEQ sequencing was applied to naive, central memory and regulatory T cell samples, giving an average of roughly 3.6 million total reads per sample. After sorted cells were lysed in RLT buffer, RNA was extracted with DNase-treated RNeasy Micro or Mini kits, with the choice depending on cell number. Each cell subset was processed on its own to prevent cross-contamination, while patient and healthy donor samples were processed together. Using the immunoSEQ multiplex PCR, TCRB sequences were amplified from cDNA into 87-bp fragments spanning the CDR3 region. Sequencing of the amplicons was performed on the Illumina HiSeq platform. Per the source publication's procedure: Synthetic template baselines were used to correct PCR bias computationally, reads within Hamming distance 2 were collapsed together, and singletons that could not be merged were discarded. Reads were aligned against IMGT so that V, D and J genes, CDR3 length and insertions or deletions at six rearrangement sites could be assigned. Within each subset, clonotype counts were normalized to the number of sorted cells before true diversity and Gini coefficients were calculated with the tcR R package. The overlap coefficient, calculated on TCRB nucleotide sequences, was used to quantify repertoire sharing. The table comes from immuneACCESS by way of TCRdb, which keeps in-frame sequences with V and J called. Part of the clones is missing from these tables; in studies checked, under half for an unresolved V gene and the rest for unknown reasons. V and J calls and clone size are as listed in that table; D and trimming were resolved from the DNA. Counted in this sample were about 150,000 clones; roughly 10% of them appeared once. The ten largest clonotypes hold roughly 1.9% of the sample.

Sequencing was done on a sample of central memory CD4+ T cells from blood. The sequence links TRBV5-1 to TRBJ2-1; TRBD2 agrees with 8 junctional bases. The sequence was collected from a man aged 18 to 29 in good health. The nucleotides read TGCGCCAGCAGCGGAGTGGAGGTTGGGACTAGACAGTTCTTC. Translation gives CASSGVEVGTRQFF.